Listed below are T cell receptor beta chains from one sample, sequenced in a study of blood T cell repertoires in COVID-19. Here immunoSEQ multiplex PCR was the method, and the copy in TCRdb shows in-frame clones only, minus some. Of roughly 190,000 clones listed, 65% to 85% are singletons. The sample was PBMCs or T cells enriched from blood (not recorded which). Every receptor here comes from a woman aged 25-40 years who had been exposed to COVID-19. CDR3s include the opening cysteine and the closing phenylalanine or tryptophan. Each record gives: D gene, CDR3 length, clone size, V gene, J gene, CDR3 protein, CDR3 DNA. A D gene is named only where the DNA matches it firmly. The size entry is marked missing in some rows and otherwise reads once, few, many or a size class.

D: NA
length: 13
size: NA
V: TRBV29-1
J: TRBJ1-2
CDR3: CSVEEVRNYGYTF
DNA: TGCAGCGTTGAAGAAGTCAGAAACTATGGCTACACCTTC

D: TRBD1
length: 14
size: NA
V: TRBV19
J: TRBJ2-1
CDR3: CASSRQGALNEQFF
DNA: TGTGCCAGTAGTCGACAGGGTGCCCTTAATGAGCAGTTCTTC

D: NA
length: 16
size: NA
V: TRBV10-3
J: TRBJ2-1
CDR3: CAISESKQGTYNEQFF
DNA: TGTGCCATCAGTGAGTCGAAACAGGGAACCTACAATGAGCAGTTCTTC

D: TRBD1
length: 15
size: once
V: TRBV6-5
J: TRBJ1-2
CDR3: CASSYGTANLYGYTF
DNA: TGTGCCAGCAGTTACGGGACAGCGAACCTCTATGGCTACACCTTC

D: NA
length: 14
size: NA
V: TRBV5-1
J: TRBJ2-3
CDR3: CASSFWASFDTQYF
DNA: TGCGCCAGCAGCTTCTGGGCTAGCTTTGATACGCAGTATTTT

D: TRBD2
length: 17
size: NA
V: TRBV5-1
J: TRBJ2-5
CDR3: CASSSRPGLAGQETQYF
DNA: TGCGCCAGCAGCTCGAGACCGGGACTAGCGGGTCAAGAGACCCAGTACTTC

D: NA
length: 16
size: once
V: TRBV12-5
J: TRBJ1-1
CDR3: CASGLGVVTGLGEAFF
DNA: TGTGCTAGTGGTTTGGGAGTAGTAACAGGGCTGGGTGAAGCTTTCTTT

D: TRBD2
length: 16
size: NA
V: TRBV7-2
J: TRBJ2-7
CDR3: CASSLRPPGLAGEQYF
DNA: TGTGCCAGCAGCTTACGCCCCCCGGGACTAGCGGGGGAGCAGTACTTC

D: NA
length: 15
size: NA
V: TRBV7-6
J: TRBJ2-7
CDR3: CASSLAGGPSYEQYF
DNA: TGTGCCAGCAGCTTAGCGGGGGGGCCTTCCTACGAGCAGTACTTC

D: NA
length: 16
size: NA
V: TRBV7-2
J: TRBJ1-3
CDR3: CASSLASGSGGNTIYF
DNA: TGTGCCAGCAGCTTAGCATCGGGGTCGGGAGGAAACACCATATATTTT

D: NA
length: 13
size: few
V: TRBV27
J: TRBJ2-4
CDR3: CASSTGGRNIQYF
DNA: TGTGCCAGCAGTACGGGGGGCAGGAACATTCAGTACTTC

D: TRBD2
length: 16
size: once
V: TRBV5-1
J: TRBJ2-1
CDR3: CASSPRLAGGSVEQFF
DNA: TGCGCCAGCAGCCCAAGACTAGCGGGGGGGTCGGTTGAGCAGTTCTTC

D: TRBD2
length: 13
size: NA
V: TRBV10-1
J: TRBJ2-1
CDR3: CASSDPSGNEQFF
DNA: TGCGCCAGCAGTGACCCTAGCGGGAATGAGCAGTTCTTC

D: NA
length: 12
size: NA
V: TRBV6-5
J: TRBJ1-2
CDR3: CASSSRLGGYTF
DNA: TGTGCCAGCAGTTCAAGACTAGGCGGCTACACCTTC

D: TRBD1
length: 15
size: NA
V: TRBV7-8
J: TRBJ1-1
CDR3: CASSPEGTGNTEAFF
DNA: TGTGCCAGCAGCCCCGAGGGGACAGGGAACACTGAAGCTTTCTTT

D: NA
length: 15
size: NA
V: TRBV5-4
J: TRBJ1-2
CDR3: CASSLSAGVGDGYTF
DNA: TGTGCCAGCAGCTTGAGTGCGGGGGTTGGAGATGGCTACACCTTC

D: NA
length: 16
size: NA
V: TRBV6-1
J: TRBJ2-7
CDR3: CASSEVGGGYSYEQYF
DNA: TGTGCCAGCAGTGAGGTCGGTGGGGGCTACTCCTACGAGCAGTACTTC

D: TRBD1
length: 18
size: NA
V: TRBV7-2
J: TRBJ2-3
CDR3: CASSFEGALTLPTVTQYF
DNA: TGTGCCAGCAGCTTCGAGGGGGCGCTGACCCTCCCCACGGTTACGCAGTATTTT

D: NA
length: 14
size: NA
V: TRBV5-4
J: TRBJ1-4
CDR3: CASSLSRANEKLFF
DNA: TGTGCCAGCAGCTTGTCCAGGGCGAATGAAAAACTGTTTTTT

D: TRBD2
length: 17
size: NA
V: TRBV5-1
J: TRBJ2-5
CDR3: CASSPGLAGGRGETQYF
DNA: TGCGCCAGCAGCCCTGGACTAGCGGGGGGCCGTGGGGAGACCCAGTACTTC

D: NA
length: 15
size: NA
V: TRBV4-3
J: TRBJ2-1
CDR3: CASSQDIRGYNEQFF
DNA: TGCGCCAGCAGCCAAGATATCAGGGGCTACAATGAGCAGTTCTTC

D: NA
length: 16
size: NA
V: TRBV9
J: TRBJ2-1
CDR3: CASSMGADPAYNEQFF
DNA: TGTGCCAGCAGCATGGGGGCGGATCCGGCCTACAATGAGCAGTTCTTC

D: NA
length: 15
size: once
V: TRBV19
J: TRBJ1-2
CDR3: CASSIPTEFYYGYTF
DNA: TGTGCCAGTAGTATCCCGACGGAGTTCTATTATGGCTACACCTTC

D: NA
length: 14
size: once
V: TRBV5-1
J: TRBJ1-2
CDR3: CASSLAPPGYGYTF
DNA: TGCGCCAGCAGCTTGGCACCCCCCGGGTATGGCTACACCTTC

D: NA
length: 14
size: once
V: TRBV27
J: TRBJ1-5
CDR3: CASSLMGAGQPQHF
DNA: TGTGCCAGCAGTTTAATGGGGGCGGGTCAGCCCCAGCATTTT

D: TRBD1
length: 14
size: NA
V: TRBV4-3
J: TRBJ2-7
CDR3: CASSHLGTGSEQYF
DNA: TGCGCCAGCAGCCATCTCGGGACAGGGAGTGAGCAGTACTTC

D: NA
length: 14
size: few
V: TRBV6-5
J: TRBJ1-3
CDR3: CASRRGDSGNTIYF
DNA: TGTGCCAGCAGGCGGGGGGATTCTGGAAACACCATATATTTT

D: TRBD1
length: 14
size: NA
V: TRBV28
J: TRBJ1-2
CDR3: CASSSRTGRYGYTF
DNA: TGTGCCAGCAGTTCCCGGACAGGGAGGTATGGCTACACCTTC

D: NA
length: 14
size: NA
V: TRBV7-9
J: TRBJ1-4
CDR3: CASSLGGRGEKLFF
DNA: TGTGCCAGCAGCTTGGGCGGCCGGGGAGAAAAACTGTTTTTT

D: NA
length: 14
size: NA
V: TRBV5-8
J: TRBJ2-7
CDR3: CASSSVDRPYEQYF
DNA: TGTGCCAGCAGCTCGGTCGACAGACCCTACGAGCAGTACTTC

D: NA
length: 13
size: NA
V: TRBV6-5
J: TRBJ2-5
CDR3: CASSRRFEETQYF
DNA: TGTGCCAGCAGTAGGAGGTTTGAAGAGACCCAGTACTTC

D: TRBD2
length: 15
size: NA
V: TRBV5-4
J: TRBJ2-7
CDR3: CASSLGASGGYEQYF
DNA: TGTGCCAGCAGCTTGGGGGCTAGCGGGGGATACGAGCAGTACTTC

D: TRBD1
length: 16
size: NA
V: TRBV4-1
J: TRBJ1-1
CDR3: CASSQPGQTPNTEAFF
DNA: TGCGCCAGCAGCCAACCGGGACAGACACCCAACACTGAAGCTTTCTTT

D: TRBD2
length: 16
size: NA
V: TRBV4-2
J: TRBJ2-1
CDR3: CASSQDASGSYNEQFF
DNA: TGTGCCAGCAGCCAAGATGCTAGCGGCTCCTACAATGAGCAGTTCTTC

D: NA
length: 16
size: NA
V: TRBV9
J: TRBJ2-5
CDR3: CASSGSSGTGGKTQYF
DNA: TGTGCCAGCAGCGGGTCCTCCGGGACTGGGGGGAAGACCCAGTACTTC

D: NA
length: 16
size: NA
V: TRBV7-2
J: TRBJ2-5
CDR3: CASSFQPGPLERAQYF
DNA: TGTGCCAGCAGCTTTCAACCGGGGCCCTTGGAGCGGGCCCAGTACTTC

D: TRBD1
length: 17
size: NA
V: TRBV3-1/TRBV3-2
J: TRBJ1-3
CDR3: CASSQERGQGSGNTIYF
DNA: TGTGCCAGCAGCCAAGAGAGGGGACAGGGCTCTGGAAACACCATATATTTT

D: NA
length: 13
size: NA
V: TRBV19
J: TRBJ1-1
CDR3: CASDRGRATEAFF
DNA: TGTGCCAGCGACCGCGGGAGGGCCACTGAAGCTTTCTTT

D: TRBD2
length: 14
size: NA
V: TRBV6-5
J: TRBJ2-3
CDR3: CASRLAGPTDTQYF
DNA: TGTGCCAGCCGACTAGCGGGGCCCACAGATACGCAGTATTTT

D: TRBD1
length: 15
size: NA
V: TRBV4-1
J: TRBJ1-6
CDR3: CASSQVGTGISPLHF
DNA: TGCGCCAGCAGCCAAGTAGGGACAGGGATCTCACCCCTCCACTTT

D: TRBD1
length: 13
size: NA
V: TRBV7-9
J: TRBJ1-1
CDR3: CASGSGQAAEAFF
DNA: TGTGCCAGCGGATCAGGACAGGCGGCTGAAGCTTTCTTT

D: TRBD1
length: 16
size: NA
V: TRBV5-4
J: TRBJ2-7
CDR3: CASRDPGQGALGEQYF
DNA: TGTGCCAGCAGAGATCCGGGACAGGGGGCCCTAGGTGAGCAGTACTTC

D: NA
length: 13
size: NA
V: TRBV4-3
J: TRBJ1-3
CDR3: CASSQDSVDTIYF
DNA: TGCGCCAGCAGCCAAGATAGTGTGGACACCATATATTTT

D: NA
length: 13
size: NA
V: TRBV12-3/TRBV12-4
J: TRBJ1-2
CDR3: CASSLQAGYGYTF
DNA: TGTGCCAGCAGTTTGCAGGCGGGCTATGGCTACACCTTC

D: NA
length: 15
size: NA
V: TRBV29-1
J: TRBJ2-2
CDR3: CSVGYLQKNTGELFF
DNA: TGCAGCGTTGGATATCTTCAGAAAAACACCGGGGAGCTGTTTTTT

D: NA
length: 15
size: NA
V: TRBV10-1
J: TRBJ2-1
CDR3: CASSEYRGPYNEQFF
DNA: TGCGCCAGCAGTGAGTATAGGGGTCCTTACAATGAGCAGTTCTTC

D: TRBD1
length: 15
size: NA
V: TRBV7-2
J: TRBJ1-6
CDR3: CASSTRGQNNSPLHF
DNA: TGTGCCAGCAGCACCCGGGGACAGAATAATTCACCCCTCCACTTT